The next 28 T cell receptor beta chains were all read from a single sample in a study of blood T cell repertoires in COVID-19. Here immunoSEQ multiplex PCR was the method, and the copy in TCRdb shows in-frame clones only, minus some. The sample includes 150,000 to 200,000 clones, 70% to 90% of them seen just once. Sequencing was performed on peripheral blood. The receptors shown here come from a man between 35 and 55 years old with active or convalescent COVID-19.

The chain has TRBV12-3 or TRBV12-4 and TRBJ2-7; perhaps TRBD1 as D (6 bases). With 6 bases removed from V and 3 bases from J, the gap between germline ends came to 9 bases. There are 12 residues in the CDR3. The CDR3: CASSTTGYEQYF. Here the CDR3 DNA reads TGTGCCAGCAGCACGACAGGCTACGAGCAGTACTTC.

CDR3 region: CASSRTGADEYEQYF. In DNA, the CDR3 is TGTGCCAGTAGTAGGACAGGGGCCGACGAGTACGAGCAGTACTTC. The V and J genes are TRBV19 and TRBJ2-7, with 9 bases identical to TRBD1. The trim removed 4 bases at V and 4 bases at J, leaving 8 bases unmatched. The CDR3 totals 15 residues. Looked up from germline, CDR1 is LNHDA and CDR2 is SQIVND (reference sequence).

About this clone: The same CDR3 can be traced to other DNA sequences in this sample. The chain combines TRBV10-3 with TRBJ1-1; maybe TRBD1 (5 bases). Trimming removed 0 bases at V and 3 bases at J, with 11 bases between. The CDR3 is made up of 15 amino acids. Germline lookup yields CDR1 ENHRY and CDR2 SYGVKD. The CDR3 region has the DNA TGTGCCATCAGTGAGTCGCGGCAGGGCGACACTGAAGCTTTCTTT. Translated, it gives CAISESRQGDTEAFF.

This clone was detected a few times. The chain joins TRBV19 to TRBJ1-2; D remains unclear. The CDR3 covers 14 residues. V shed 5 bases and J shed 4 bases, with 14 bases lying between them. Germline values: CDR1 LNHDA, CDR2 SQIVND (reference sequence). CDR3 in amino acids: CASSPSTALYGYTF. DNA of the CDR3: TGTGCCAGTAGTCCCTCTACAGCACTCTATGGCTACACCTTC.

The rearrangement links TRBV19 to TRBJ2-7, with 7 bases identical to TRBD1. The CDR3 extends over 13 amino acids. CDR1 and CDR2 (germline): LNHDA, SQIVND (reference sequence). After removal of 6 bases from V and 7 bases from J, the junction contained 9 bases not matched to a gene. The CDR3 DNA follows: TGTGCCAGTAGCGCGACAGGGTGGTGGGAGCAGTACTTC. Translated: CASSATGWWEQYF.

This clone was recorded only once. The chain joins TRBV28 to TRBJ2-3; weak D call: TRBD1 (6 bases). The CDR3 has 15 residues. CDR1 is MDHEN and CDR2 is SYDVKM in the germline V gene. Trimming took off 4 bases at V and 2 bases at J, with 13 bases between the two ends. The CDR3 protein is CASSSPGTNTDTQYF. The DNA of the CDR3 is TGTGCCAGCAGTTCGCCCGGGACAAACACAGATACGCAGTATTTT.

The chain uses TRBV7-3 and TRBJ2-1; 8 bases are shared with TRBD2. This CDR3 spans 14 amino acids. Germline CDR1 is SGHTA and CDR2 is FQGTGA. J lost 4 bases, V lost 5 bases, and 4 bases had no gene match. CDR3 protein: CASSASGGYNEQFF. CDR3 in DNA: TGTGCCAGCAGCGCCTCGGGGGGGTACAATGAGCAGTTCTTC. Full variable domain (remainder filled in from reference TRBV7-3 and TRBJ2-1): GAGVSQTPSNKVTEKGKYVELRCDPISGHTALYWYRQSLGQGPEFLIYFQGTGAADDSGLPNDRFFAVRPEGSVSTLKIQRTERGDSAVYLCASSASGGYNEQFFGPGTRLTVL.

The chain carries TRBV19 and TRBJ1-5, with 9 bases that match TRBD1. The CDR3 spans 15 residues. The germline V gene encodes CDR1 LNHDA and CDR2 SQIVND (reference sequence). Trimming at V came to 0 bases and at J to 5 bases, leaving 2 bases not matched to a gene. CDR3 nucleotides: TGTGCCAGTAGTATAGAACAGGGGGCATATCAGCCCCAGCATTTT. Amino acids: CASSIEQGAYQPQHF.

About this clone itself: The same CDR3 is also encoded by other DNA sequences in this sample. The chain has TRBV14 and TRBJ2-7, with 8 bases identical to TRBD1. The CDR3 extends over 14 amino acids. Germline assignment: CDR1 SGHDN and CDR2 FVKESK. Germline trimming cut 4 bases from V and 3 bases from J; bases unmatched to any gene: 5. The chain's CDR3 is CASSRTGSRYEQYF. CDR3 coding DNA: TGTGCCAGCAGCCGGACAGGGTCTCGCTACGAGCAGTACTTC.

The V gene is TRBV28, the J gene TRBJ2-7; 10 nucleotides match TRBD1. Germline V gives CDR1 MDHEN, CDR2 SYDVKM. Germline trimming cut 6 bases from V and 7 bases from J; bases unmatched to any gene: 9. This CDR3 region has 14 residues. CDR3 amino acids: CASRIPGQGQEQYF. The CDR3 region has the DNA TGTGCCAGCAGGATACCGGGACAGGGGCAGGAGCAGTACTTC.

The V call is TRBV2, the J call TRBJ2-2, with a weak D call TRBD1 (6 bases). CDR1 SNHLY and CDR2 FYNNEI come from the germline V gene. Deletions cut 7 bases from V and 2 bases from J, with 11 bases between. The length of the CDR3 is 14 residues. The CDR3 protein is CASKEQGNTGELFF. The DNA for the CDR3 is TGTGCCAGCAAGGAACAGGGAAACACCGGGGAGCTGTTTTTT.

This sequence joins TRBV7-9 and TRBJ1-1; 7 bases fit TRBD1. Germline loops: CDR1 SEHNR, CDR2 FQNEAQ (reference sequence). The CDR3 loop spans 14 amino acids. V gave up 1 base and J gave up 5 bases; unmatched junction bases: 4. CDR3 nucleotides: TGTGCCAGCAGCTTAGTGACAGGGCGGACTGAAGCTTTCTTT. Its protein is CASSLVTGRTEAFF. The entire variable domain, with the rest obtained from reference TRBV7-9 and TRBJ1-1, is as follows: DTGVSQNPRHKITKRGQNVTFRCDPISEHNRLYWYRQTLGQGPEFLTYFQNEAQLEKSRLLSDRFSAERPKGSFSTLEIQRTEQGDSAMYLCASSLVTGRTEAFFGQGTRLTVV.

V is TRBV6-5 and J is TRBJ1-2; D remains unclear. Germline CDR1 is MNHEY and CDR2 is SVGAGI. Trimming took 6 bases from V and 10 from J, leaving 18 bases between them. The CDR3 covers 13 residues. The CDR3 is CASRHQAGNAYTF. In DNA, the CDR3 is TGTGCCAGCAGGCACCAAGCGGGAAATGCCTACACCTTC.

The J gene is TRBJ1-2, the V gene TRBV7-2; D is uncertain. Looked up from germline, CDR1 is SGHTA and CDR2 is FQGNSA. The CDR3 is 14 residues long. V was trimmed by 1 base and J by 2 bases, leaving 8 bases between them. In DNA form, the CDR3 reads TGTGCCAGCAGCTTAGGAGCCGGGAACTATGGCTACACCTTC. This gives the protein CASSLGAGNYGYTF.

The chain employs TRBV4-1 and TRBJ2-1; 15 positions match TRBD2. The germline V gene encodes CDR1 MGHRA and CDR2 YSYEKL. The CDR3 is 19 residues long. Trimming at V came to 5 bases and at J to 7 bases, leaving 15 bases not matched to a gene. The CDR3 here is CASSTPGTSGGSFGNEQFF. The CDR3 nucleotides read TGCGCCAGCAGCACTCCCGGGACTAGCGGGGGGTCTTTTGGGAATGAGCAGTTCTTC.

This rearrangement joins TRBV28 to TRBJ1-6; 7 nucleotides match TRBD1. The CDR3 is made up of 14 amino acids. V lost 6 bases, J lost 8 bases, and 7 bases stayed unmatched. CDR1 and CDR2 (germline): MDHEN, SYDVKM. The CDR3 protein is CASSRGQGDSPLHF. The DNA of the CDR3 is TGTGCCAGCAGCCGTGGGCAGGGGGATTCACCCCTCCACTTT.

This chain joins TRBV6-5 and TRBJ1-6, with D unresolved. The CDR3 length is 15 residues. Trimming took 11 bases from V and 0 from J, leaving 14 bases between them. Looked up from germline, CDR1 is MNHEY and CDR2 is SVGAGI. CDR3 nucleotides: TGTGCCGGACGGGATTCTAGCTCCTATAATTCACCCCTCCACTTT. Amino acid sequence: CAGRDSSSYNSPLHF.

J is TRBJ1-4 and V is TRBV29-1; maybe TRBD1 (6 bases). The CDR3 runs 13 residues. Trimming stripped 6 bases from V and 3 bases from J, with 11 bases between. Germline V gene lookup returns CDR1 SQVTM and CDR2 ANQGSEA. CDR3 sequence reads: CSVQRGSNEKLFF. DNA for the CDR3: TGCAGCGTCCAAAGGGGGTCTAATGAAAAACTGTTTTTT.

This CDR3 is CASSPGTGASYEQYF. For the CDR3, the DNA is TGCGCCAGCAGCCCCGGGACAGGGGCCTCCTACGAGCAGTACTTC. This chain uses TRBV4-3 with TRBJ2-7; TRBD1 aligns across 10 bases. CDR3 length: 15 residues. V shed 4 bases and J 0 bases; nucleotides not matched to a gene: 3. The germline V gene encodes CDR1 LGHNA and CDR2 YSLEER.

This clone was found a few times. The chain combines TRBV19 with TRBJ1-4; 7 bases align to TRBD1. The germline V gene has CDR1 LNHDA and CDR2 SQIVND (reference sequence). The ends lost 3 bases at V and 5 bases at J; junction bases unmatched: 3. The CDR3 consists of 14 residues. DNA of the CDR3: TGTGCCAGTAGTATCCCGGGACAGAATGAAAAACTGTTTTTT. Residues: CASSIPGQNEKLFF.

As to this clone: Other DNA sequences of this sample code for an identical CDR3. V and J are TRBV19 and TRBJ2-7; 10 bases are a match to TRBD1. The CDR3 is 13 residues long. CDR1 and CDR2 (germline): LNHDA, SQIVND (reference sequence). J gave up 4 bases and V 6 bases, and 3 bases lay outside the gene matches. CDR3 loop: CASSRDRGYEQYF. For the CDR3, the DNA is TGTGCCAGTAGCCGGGACAGGGGATACGAGCAGTACTTC.

The chain carries TRBV7-9 and TRBJ1-5, with 9 bases fitting TRBD1. CDR1 is SEHNR, CDR2 FQNEAQ, per germline (reference sequence). The CDR3 contains 15 residues. The trim removed 4 bases at V and 4 bases at J, leaving 5 bases unmatched. The DNA for the CDR3 is TGTGCCAGCAGCTCGGGACAGGGAGGGAATCAGCCCCAGCATTTT. Translated, it gives CASSSGQGGNQPQHF.

This clone has a handful of counts. This chain joins TRBV10-3 and TRBJ2-7; 7 bases agree with TRBD1. Germline V gene data show CDR1 as ENHRY and CDR2 as SYGVKD. The CDR3 covers 18 residues. V was clipped by 4 bases and J by 1 base; unmatched bases: 16. Here the CDR3 reads CAISVLLPGQFPSYEQYF. The CDR3 DNA sequence: TGTGCCATCAGTGTATTACTACCGGGACAGTTCCCATCCTACGAGCAGTACTTC.

The gene calls are TRBV28 and TRBJ2-7; 9 positions match TRBD2. V was clipped by 3 bases and J by 3 bases; unmatched bases: 9. This CDR3 comprises 16 residues. Germline V lookup: CDR1 MDHEN, CDR2 SYDVKM. Here the CDR3 reads CASSFEAGGDFYEQYF. The CDR3 coding sequence is TGTGCCAGCAGTTTCGAAGCGGGAGGCGACTTCTACGAGCAGTACTTC.

The CDR3 coding sequence is TGTGCCAGTAGTATAGGAGGGCGCAATCAGCCCCAGCATTTT. Translation: CASSIGGRNQPQHF. V and J are TRBV19 and TRBJ1-5; D is undetermined. Trimming took off 1 base at V and 2 bases at J, with 6 bases between the two ends. There are 14 residues in the CDR3. Germline loops: CDR1 LNHDA, CDR2 SQIVND (reference sequence).

The chain recombines TRBV3-1 (or the pseudogene TRBV3-2) with TRBJ2-1, with 12 bases aligning to TRBD2. Looked up from germline, CDR1 is LGHDT and CDR2 is YNNKEL (reference sequence). V was pared by 0 bases and J by 10 bases, with 13 bases of the junction left unmatched. The CDR3 length is 18 residues. The CDR3 sequence is CASSQEGGMLAGGREQFF. The CDR3 DNA sequence: TGTGCCAGCAGCCAAGAGGGTGGTATGCTAGCGGGGGGGCGCGAGCAGTTCTTC.

The chain carries TRBV9 and TRBJ1-2, with D uncertain. There are 15 residues in the CDR3. V lost 2 bases and J lost 0, with 11 bases in between. Germline V gene lookup returns CDR1 SGDLS and CDR2 YYNGEE. The CDR3 reads CASSVKEGANYGYTF. DNA of the CDR3: TGTGCCAGCAGCGTCAAGGAGGGAGCTAACTATGGCTACACCTTC.

A remark on this clone: The final CDR3 position lacks the conserved phenylalanine or tryptophan, pointing to a likely read error. No DNA is shown, since the ends of the CDR3 on it are uncertain; the CDR3 is the one TCRdb lists. The rearrangement uses TRBV10-1 and TRBJ1-2; no check of the table's D call, TRBD1, against the DNA was made. Counting both end residues, the CDR3 totals 10 amino acids. Germline CDR1 WNHNN, CDR2 SYGVQD (reference sequence). CDR3 protein: CASRATGGSS.